A single sample is the source of the 28 T cell receptor beta chains below, sequenced in a study of glioma-infiltrating T cells after dendritic cell vaccination. The assay was immunoSEQ multiplex PCR, and TCRdb's table has in-frame clones only and misses some. The sample records about 90,000 clones, 75% to 90% being singletons. Described time point: after dendritic cell vaccination, including at tumor progression/relapse. This material consisted of blood, taken after dendritic cell vaccination. The receptors here all came from a human donor with glioblastoma.

This chain links TRBV6-1 with TRBJ2-7, with a possible D match to TRBD1 (6 bases). Germline CDR1 MNHNS, CDR2 SASEGT. This CDR3 is built from 13 residues. V was trimmed by 3 bases and J by 7 bases, leaving 13 bases between them. Here the CDR3 DNA reads TGTGCCAGCAGTGAGGACAGATCGACGGAGCAGTACTTC. It translates to CASSEDRSTEQYF.

CDR3 residues: CASSQDGAGVKSNQPQHF. The CDR3 nucleotides are TGCGCCAGCAGCCAAGATGGGGCGGGAGTAAAGAGCAATCAGCCCCAGCATTTT. The chain uses TRBV4-1 and TRBJ1-5, with D tentatively TRBD1 (5 bases). Trimming cost V 0 bases and J 1 base, with 16 bases left between them. Germline loops: CDR1 MGHRA, CDR2 YSYEKL. The CDR3 is made up of 18 amino acids.

This chain connects TRBV2 to TRBJ1-6; 10 bases align to TRBD1. The germline V gene has CDR1 SNHLY and CDR2 FYNNEI. This CDR3 comprises 15 residues. Germline trimming cut 6 bases from V and 11 bases from J; bases unmatched to any gene: 10. The CDR3: CASRTLTGGMTPLHF. The CDR3, as DNA: TGTGCCAGCAGGACCTTGACAGGGGGCATGACACCCCTCCACTTT.

This chain uses TRBV5-6 with TRBJ1-6; possible D gene TRBD1, 5 bases. Trimming shortened V by 2 bases and J by 7 bases, and 7 bases separated the two germline ends. CDR3 length equals 13 residues. Germline V gene sequence: CDR1 SGHDT, CDR2 YYEEEE. CDR3 amino acids: CASSFGHNSPLHF. The CDR3 nucleotides are TGTGCCAGCAGCTTCGGACACAATTCACCCCTCCACTTT.

This chain links TRBV7-9 with TRBJ2-2, with D maybe TRBD1 (6 bases). CDR1 is SEHNR, CDR2 FQNEAQ, per germline (reference sequence). The CDR3 is 14 amino acids. Trimming removed 7 bases at V and 2 bases at J, with 11 bases between. CDR3 sequence reads: CASKLQGNTGELFF. CDR3 DNA sequence: TGTGCCAGCAAATTACAGGGTAACACCGGGGAGCTGTTTTTT.

This clone turned up a few times. V usage is TRBV2 and J usage is TRBJ2-7, with D possibly matching TRBD2 (5 bases). The germline V gene encodes CDR1 SNHLY and CDR2 FYNNEI. Trimming pared 6 bases from V and 0 bases from J, leaving 9 bases between. The CDR3 has 13 amino acids. The CDR3: CASSSGISYEQYF. The CDR3 DNA sequence: TGTGCCAGCAGCTCGGGGATCTCCTACGAGCAGTACTTC.

The chain links TRBV6-6 to TRBJ1-6; 9 positions agree with TRBD1. Germline V gene lookup returns CDR1 MNHNY and CDR2 SVGAGI (reference sequence). J lost 8 bases, V lost 6 bases, and 5 bases had no gene match. The CDR3 totals 14 residues. The CDR3 nucleotides are TGTGCCAGCAGACAAGACAGGGGGGATTCACCCCTCCACTTT. It codes for CASRQDRGDSPLHF.

The chain recombines TRBV5-1 with TRBJ1-1; D is unclear. The CDR3 totals 13 residues. V was shortened by 0 bases and J by 3 bases, with 6 bases between the two germline ends. The germline CDR1 and CDR2 sequences are SGHRS and YFSETQ. This CDR3 is CASSLAFDTEAFF. CDR3 sequence (DNA): TGCGCCAGCAGCTTGGCCTTTGACACTGAAGCTTTCTTT.

V is TRBV5-1 and J is TRBJ1-1, with 9 bases aligning to TRBD1. The CDR3 is 14 amino acids. V dropped 4 bases and J dropped 10; count of bases not matched to a gene: 11. Germline CDR1 is SGHRS and CDR2 is YFSETQ. CDR3 region: CASSQGLGTGRAFF. The DNA for the CDR3 is TGCGCCAGCAGCCAGGGGTTAGGGACAGGGAGAGCTTTCTTT.

This clone appeared a single time. The chain has TRBV27 and TRBJ2-7; 9 bases are a match to TRBD1. Germline-derived CDR1 and CDR2 are MNHEY and SMNVEV (reference sequence). The CDR3 spans 15 residues. The J segment lost 4 bases and the V segment lost 5 bases, leaving 9 bases of the junction unmatched. In DNA, the CDR3 is TGTGCCAGCAGTCAACTGACAGGGGGTGTATACGAGCAGTACTTC. This gives the protein CASSQLTGGVYEQYF.

The chain links TRBV10-3 to TRBJ1-2; TRBD1 matches at 7 bases. The germline gives CDR1 ENHRY, CDR2 SYGVKD. The CDR3 has 15 residues. The V and J ends lost 11 bases and 2 bases, in that order; junction bases with no gene match: 14. CDR3 in amino acids: CAAGTGTEVNYGYTF. CDR3 nucleotide sequence: TGTGCCGCCGGTACCGGGACAGAAGTAAACTATGGCTACACCTTC.

V is TRBV11-2 and J is TRBJ2-1; no reliable D call. Trimming cost V 5 bases and J 7 bases, with 15 bases left between them. The V gene's germline CDR1 is SGHAT and CDR2 FQNNGV. The CDR3 extends over 14 amino acids. The DNA for the CDR3 is TGTGCCAGCAGCCCCTTATGGGCCCCGAATGAGCAGTTCTTC. Translation: CASSPLWAPNEQFF.

The chain links TRBV7-9 to TRBJ1-2; 7 nucleotides align to TRBD1. Germline CDR1 reads SEHNR; CDR2 reads FQNEAQ (reference sequence). This CDR3 is 14 amino acids long. V lost 6 bases, J lost 4 bases, and 8 bases stayed unmatched. The chain's CDR3 is CASSRGTDLYGYTF. CDR3 nucleotide sequence: TGTGCCAGCAGTCGCGGGACAGACCTCTATGGCTACACCTTC.

The chain carries TRBV5-5 and TRBJ2-7; 7 bases match TRBD1. CDR1 SGHKS and CDR2 YYEKEE come from the germline V gene (reference sequence). V was clipped by 3 bases and J by 3 bases; unmatched bases: 9. The CDR3 length is 15 residues. The CDR3 region is CASSYDRERLYEQYF. The CDR3 nucleotides read TGTGCCAGCAGCTACGACAGGGAGAGGCTCTACGAGCAGTACTTC.

The rearrangement links TRBV5-1 to TRBJ1-2; 9 nucleotides agree with TRBD1. The CDR3 contains 16 residues. Germline-derived CDR1 and CDR2 are SGHRS and YFSETQ. The V segment lost 0 bases and the J segment 6 bases; nucleotides outside the gene matches: 9. This chain's CDR3 is CASSLEGDRVKNGYTF. CDR3 DNA sequence: TGCGCCAGCAGCTTGGAGGGGGACAGGGTAAAGAATGGCTACACCTTC.

This chain joins TRBV12-5 and TRBJ1-2; 7 bases line up with TRBD1. Germline V gene sequence: CDR1 LGHNT, CDR2 FRNRAP. CDR3 length: 14 amino acids. J lost 4 bases, V lost 3 bases, and 5 bases had no gene match. The chain's CDR3 is CASGFTGVAYGYTF. The CDR3, as DNA: TGTGCTAGTGGTTTCACAGGGGTGGCCTATGGCTACACCTTC.

This clone has just one count. The chain links TRBV6-5 to TRBJ1-4; TRBD1 matches at 7 bases. The CDR3 contains 14 residues. J was trimmed by 5 bases and V by 6 bases; bases with no gene match: 6. Germline CDR1 is MNHEY and CDR2 is SVGAGI. Here the CDR3 DNA reads TGTGCCAGCAGGCTACTGGGACAGAATGAAAAACTGTTTTTT. Translated: CASRLLGQNEKLFF.

With regard to this clone: Other DNA sequences in the sample encode the same CDR3. The CDR3 region is CASSSTGSNEKLFF. The CDR3 DNA sequence: TGTGCCAGCAGTTCGACAGGGTCTAATGAAAAACTGTTTTTT. This chain uses TRBV7-2 with TRBJ1-4; TRBD1 matches 7 bases. Germline CDR1 and CDR2: SGHTA and FQGNSA. The CDR3 length is 14 residues. V was pared by 6 bases and J by 3 bases, with 4 bases of the junction left unmatched.

V usage is TRBV18 and J usage is TRBJ2-1; 11 bases fit TRBD1. Germline V CDR1 and CDR2: KGHSH, LQKENI. With V trimmed by 4 bases and J by 7 bases, 6 bases remained unmatched. The CDR3 runs to 15 residues. The DNA for the CDR3 is TGTGCCAGCTCACAGGGGACAGGGGGTGAGAATGAGCAGTTCTTC. Translation: CASSQGTGGENEQFF.

The chain links TRBV2 to TRBJ2-3; no reliable D call. V lost 3 bases and J 0 bases, leaving 16 bases between the germline ends. The V gene's germline CDR1 is SNHLY and CDR2 FYNNEI. The CDR3 totals 17 residues. The CDR3 sequence is CASSDSLLSTSTDTQYF. The CDR3 coding sequence is TGTGCCAGCAGTGATAGTCTGCTCTCGACTAGCACAGATACGCAGTATTTT.

By proportion, this clone is medium-sized. This sequence joins TRBV6-1 and TRBJ2-7, with D possibly TRBD1 on 6 matching bases. The ends were cut back, 7 bases at V and 4 bases at J, with 14 bases in the middle. The germline CDR1 and CDR2 sequences are MNHNS and SASEGT. The CDR3 sequence is 13 residues long. Here the CDR3 reads CASIQGIEYEQYF. CDR3 DNA sequence: TGTGCCAGCATCCAGGGGATCGAGTACGAGCAGTACTTC.

V is TRBV10-3 and J is TRBJ2-2; 7 nucleotides match TRBD1. The CDR3 covers 14 residues. Germline V gene sequence: CDR1 ENHRY, CDR2 SYGVKD. V lost 2 bases and J lost 7; bases outside the gene matches: 4. The CDR3 reads CAISEDRDNGELFF. The CDR3 region has the DNA TGTGCCATCAGTGAGGACAGGGACAACGGGGAGCTGTTTTTT.

The rearrangement uses TRBV28 and TRBJ1-3, with 9 bases identical to TRBD1. V was pared by 7 bases and J by 1 base, with 8 bases of the junction left unmatched. The germline CDR1 and CDR2 sequences are MDHEN and SYDVKM. The CDR3 has 16 amino acids. The CDR3 region is CASINRQGVSGNTIYF. DNA of the CDR3: TGTGCCAGCATAAACCGACAGGGGGTTTCTGGAAACACCATATATTTT.

The chain is built from TRBV19 and TRBJ2-2; 9 bases fit TRBD1. Unmatched junction bases numbered 1, after V lost 4 bases and J lost 1 base. This CDR3 is 15 amino acids long. CDR1 is LNHDA, CDR2 SQIVND, per germline (reference sequence). CDR3 sequence reads: CASSKDRGNTGELFF. DNA of the CDR3: TGTGCCAGTAGTAAGGACAGGGGGAACACCGGGGAGCTGTTTTTT.

The chain carries TRBV9 and TRBJ2-7, with D possibly being TRBD1 (5 bases). Germline CDR1 reads SGDLS; CDR2 reads YYNGEE. The CDR3 has 16 residues. The V and J ends lost 0 bases and 4 bases respectively, with 17 bases between them. The CDR3 nucleotides read TGTGCCAGCAGCGTAGTCTCTGGGGCGGAGACGTACGAGCAGTACTTC. The encoded protein is CASSVVSGAETYEQYF.

The rearrangement links TRBV7-9 to TRBJ1-2; 8 positions agree with TRBD1. The junction had 13 bases not matched to a gene; V was cut back by 4 bases and J by 3 bases. This CDR3 is built from 17 residues. Germline values: CDR1 SEHNR, CDR2 FQNEAQ (reference sequence). The DNA of the CDR3 is TGTGCCAGCAGCTCCATACCGACAGGGGTCTCCCACTATGGCTACACCTTC. Protein sequence: CASSSIPTGVSHYGYTF.

The V call is TRBV11-3, the J call TRBJ2-5, with a possible D match to TRBD2 (6 bases). V lost 8 bases to trimming and J lost 5 bases, with 15 bases between them. The CDR3 extends over 13 amino acids. Germline V gives CDR1 SGHNT, CDR2 YENEEA. The chain's CDR3 is CASGRGQGETQYF. As DNA, the CDR3 is TGTGCCAGCGGGCGGGGTCAGGGTGAGACCCAGTACTTC.

The rearrangement links TRBV7-8 to TRBJ2-7, with TRBD1 matching 9 bases. Germline lookup yields CDR1 SGHVS and CDR2 FQNEAQ. This CDR3 is 16 amino acids long. With V trimmed by 4 bases and J by 9 bases, 16 bases remained unmatched. CDR3: CASSSPAGTGLIGQYF. CDR3 DNA: TGTGCCAGCAGCTCGCCCGCCGGGACAGGGCTTATCGGGCAGTACTTC.